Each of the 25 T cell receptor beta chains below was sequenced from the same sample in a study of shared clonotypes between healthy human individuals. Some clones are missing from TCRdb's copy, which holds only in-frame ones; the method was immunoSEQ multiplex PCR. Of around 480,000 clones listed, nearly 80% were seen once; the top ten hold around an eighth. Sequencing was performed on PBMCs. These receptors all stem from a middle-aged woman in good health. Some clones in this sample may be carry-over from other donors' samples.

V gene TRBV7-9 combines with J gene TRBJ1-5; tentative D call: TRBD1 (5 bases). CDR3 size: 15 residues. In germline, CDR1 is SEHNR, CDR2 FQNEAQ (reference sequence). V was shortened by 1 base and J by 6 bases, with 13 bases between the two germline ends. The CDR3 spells CASSLGAGLGQPQHF. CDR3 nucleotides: TGTGCCAGCAGCTTAGGTGCAGGGCTAGGTCAGCCCCAGCATTTT.

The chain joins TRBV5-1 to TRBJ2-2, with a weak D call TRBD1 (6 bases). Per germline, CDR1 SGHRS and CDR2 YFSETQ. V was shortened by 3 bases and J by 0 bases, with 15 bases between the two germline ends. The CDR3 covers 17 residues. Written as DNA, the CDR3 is TGCGCCAGCAGCTCCCAGGGGATAAGCCCGAACACCGGGGAGCTGTTTTTT. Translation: CASSSQGISPNTGELFF.

The CDR3 coding sequence is TGTGCCAGTAGTATGCGGTTGCGGGTCGAAAACATTCAGTACTTC. Translated, it gives CASSMRLRVENIQYF. This chain links TRBV19 with TRBJ2-4; D is perhaps TRBD2 (5 bases). CDR1 LNHDA and CDR2 SQIVND come from the germline V gene (reference sequence). This CDR3 is 15 amino acids long. Trimming cost V 3 bases and J 5 bases, with 14 bases left between them. The full variable domain, with the rest looked up from reference TRBV19 and TRBJ2-4, is DGGITQSPKYLFRKEGQNVTLSCEQNLNHDAMYWYRQDPGQGLRLIYYSQIVNDFQKGDIAEGYSVSREKKESFPLTVTSAQKNPTAFYLCASSMRLRVENIQYFGAGTRLSVL.

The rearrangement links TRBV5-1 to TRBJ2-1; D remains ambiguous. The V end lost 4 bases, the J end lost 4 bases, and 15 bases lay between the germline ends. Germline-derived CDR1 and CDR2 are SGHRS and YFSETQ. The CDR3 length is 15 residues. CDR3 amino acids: CASSPSSPRYNEQFF. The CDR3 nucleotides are TGCGCCAGCAGCCCGTCCTCCCCGCGGTACAATGAGCAGTTCTTC.

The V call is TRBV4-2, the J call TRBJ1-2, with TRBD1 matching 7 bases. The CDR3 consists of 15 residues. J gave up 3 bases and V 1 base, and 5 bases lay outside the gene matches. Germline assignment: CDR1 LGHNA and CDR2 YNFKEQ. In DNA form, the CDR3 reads TGTGCCAGCAGCCAAGGGTTCGACAGGGACTATGGCTACACCTTC. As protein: CASSQGFDRDYGYTF.

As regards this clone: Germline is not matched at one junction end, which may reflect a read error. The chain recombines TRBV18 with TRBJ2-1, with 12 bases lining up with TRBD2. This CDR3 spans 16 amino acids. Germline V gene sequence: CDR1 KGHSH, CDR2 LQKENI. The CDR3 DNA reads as TGTGCCAGCTCTCCACAACTAGCGGGAGGAGGAAATGAGCAGTTCTTC. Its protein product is CASSPQLAGGGNEQFF.

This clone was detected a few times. The CDR3 is CASSSQGGQPQHF. The CDR3 nucleotides are TGTGCCAGCAGCTCACAGGGCGGCCAGCCCCAGCATTTT. The chain couples TRBV11-2 to TRBJ1-5, with a weak D call TRBD1 (6 bases). The CDR3 covers 13 residues. Germline V gene sequence: CDR1 SGHAT, CDR2 FQNNGV. V lost 4 bases to trimming and J lost 7 bases, with 11 bases between them.

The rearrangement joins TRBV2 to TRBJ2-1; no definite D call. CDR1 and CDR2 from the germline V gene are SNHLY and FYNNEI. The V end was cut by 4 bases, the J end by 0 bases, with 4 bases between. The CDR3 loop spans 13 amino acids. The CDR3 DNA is TGTGCCAGCAGTGGCGGCTCCTACAATGAGCAGTTCTTC. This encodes CASSGGSYNEQFF.

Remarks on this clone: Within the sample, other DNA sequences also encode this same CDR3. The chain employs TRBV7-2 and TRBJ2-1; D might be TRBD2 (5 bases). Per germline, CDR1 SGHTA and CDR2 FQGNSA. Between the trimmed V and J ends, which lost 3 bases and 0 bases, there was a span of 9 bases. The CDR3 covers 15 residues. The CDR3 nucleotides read TGTGCCAGCAGCTTTAGCGCCAGCTCCTACAATGAGCAGTTCTTC. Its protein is CASSFSASSYNEQFF.

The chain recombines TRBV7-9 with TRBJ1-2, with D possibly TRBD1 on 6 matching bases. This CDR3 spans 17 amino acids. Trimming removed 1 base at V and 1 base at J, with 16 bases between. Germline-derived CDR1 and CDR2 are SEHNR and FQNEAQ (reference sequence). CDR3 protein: CASSLGGGGVRNYGYTF. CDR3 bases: TGTGCCAGCAGCTTAGGTGGGGGCGGAGTTCGTAACTATGGCTACACCTTC.

The CDR3 is CASSHHGQGTWGGYTF. DNA for the CDR3: TGTGCCAGCAGCCATCATGGACAGGGGACATGGGGGGGCTACACCTTC. The chain couples TRBV14 to TRBJ1-2, with 9 bases lining up with TRBD1. V lost 3 bases and J lost 8; bases outside the gene matches: 13. The CDR3 spans 16 residues. Germline loops: CDR1 SGHDN, CDR2 FVKESK.

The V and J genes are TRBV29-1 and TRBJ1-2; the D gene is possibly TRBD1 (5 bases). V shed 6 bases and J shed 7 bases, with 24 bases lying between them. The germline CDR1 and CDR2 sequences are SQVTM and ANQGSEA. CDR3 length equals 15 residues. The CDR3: CSVGGAGLSPGGYTF. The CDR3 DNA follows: TGCAGCGTCGGTGGAGCGGGGCTTAGCCCCGGTGGCTACACCTTC.

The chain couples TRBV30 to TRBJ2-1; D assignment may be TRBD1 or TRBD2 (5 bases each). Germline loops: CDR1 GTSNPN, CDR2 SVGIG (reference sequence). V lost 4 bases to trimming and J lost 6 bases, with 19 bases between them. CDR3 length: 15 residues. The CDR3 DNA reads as TGTGCCTGGAACCCCGGGGCCCTAAGCCTCAATGAGCAGTTCTTC. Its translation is CAWNPGALSLNEQFF.

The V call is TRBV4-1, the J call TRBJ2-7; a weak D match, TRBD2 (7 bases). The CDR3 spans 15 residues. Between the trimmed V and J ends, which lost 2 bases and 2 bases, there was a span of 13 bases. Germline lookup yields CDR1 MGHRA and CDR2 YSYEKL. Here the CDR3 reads CASSQIKGGPYEQYF. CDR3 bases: TGCGCCAGCAGCCAAATTAAGGGGGGGCCCTACGAGCAGTACTTC.

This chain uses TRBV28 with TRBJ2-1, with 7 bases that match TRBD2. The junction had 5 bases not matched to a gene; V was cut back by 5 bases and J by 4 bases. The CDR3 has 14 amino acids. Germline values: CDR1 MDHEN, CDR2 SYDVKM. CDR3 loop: CASSTSVSYNEQFF. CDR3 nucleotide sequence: TGTGCCAGCAGTACTAGCGTCAGTTACAATGAGCAGTTCTTC.

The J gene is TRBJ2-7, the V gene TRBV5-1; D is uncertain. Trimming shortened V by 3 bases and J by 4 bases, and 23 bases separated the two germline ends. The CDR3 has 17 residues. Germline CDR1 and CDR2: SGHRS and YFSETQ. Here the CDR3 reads CASSSQPGPEGWYEQYF. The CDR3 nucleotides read TGCGCCAGCAGCTCTCAACCGGGCCCCGAAGGTTGGTACGAGCAGTACTTC.

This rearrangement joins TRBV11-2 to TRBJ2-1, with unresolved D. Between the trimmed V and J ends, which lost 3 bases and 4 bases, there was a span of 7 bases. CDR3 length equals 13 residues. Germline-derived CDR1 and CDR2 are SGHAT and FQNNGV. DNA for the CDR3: TGTGCCAGCAGCTTGATTAAGTACAATGAGCAGTTCTTC. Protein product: CASSLIKYNEQFF.

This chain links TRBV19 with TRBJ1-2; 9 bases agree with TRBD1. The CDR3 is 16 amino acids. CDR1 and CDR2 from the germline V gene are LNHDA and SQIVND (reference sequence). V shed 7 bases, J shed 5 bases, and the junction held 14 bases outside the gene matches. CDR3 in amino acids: CASTPRPGTGIYGYTF. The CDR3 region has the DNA TGTGCCAGTACCCCAAGGCCCGGGACAGGGATTTATGGCTACACCTTC. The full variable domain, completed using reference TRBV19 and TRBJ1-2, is DGGITQSPKYLFRKEGQNVTLSCEQNLNHDAMYWYRQDPGQGLRLIYYSQIVNDFQKGDIAEGYSVSREKKESFPLTVTSAQKNPTAFYLCASTPRPGTGIYGYTFGSGTRLTVV.

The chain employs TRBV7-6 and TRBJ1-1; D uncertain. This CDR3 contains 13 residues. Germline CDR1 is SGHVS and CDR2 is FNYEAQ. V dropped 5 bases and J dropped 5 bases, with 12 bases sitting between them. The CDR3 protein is CASSPESGTEAFF. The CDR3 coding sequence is TGTGCCAGCAGCCCAGAGTCGGGGACTGAAGCTTTCTTT.

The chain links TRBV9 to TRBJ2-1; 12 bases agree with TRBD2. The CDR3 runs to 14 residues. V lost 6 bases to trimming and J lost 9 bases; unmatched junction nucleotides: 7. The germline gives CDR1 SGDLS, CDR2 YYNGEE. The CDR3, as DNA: TGTGCCAGCACCCGACTAGCGGGAGAGGTTGAGCAGTTCTTC. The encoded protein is CASTRLAGEVEQFF.

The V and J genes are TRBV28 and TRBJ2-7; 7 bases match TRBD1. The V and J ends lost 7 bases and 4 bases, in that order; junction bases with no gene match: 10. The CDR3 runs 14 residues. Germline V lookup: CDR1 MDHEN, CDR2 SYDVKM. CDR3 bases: TGTGCCAGCACCGAGACACAGGGGAGATACGAGCAGTACTTC. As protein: CASTETQGRYEQYF.

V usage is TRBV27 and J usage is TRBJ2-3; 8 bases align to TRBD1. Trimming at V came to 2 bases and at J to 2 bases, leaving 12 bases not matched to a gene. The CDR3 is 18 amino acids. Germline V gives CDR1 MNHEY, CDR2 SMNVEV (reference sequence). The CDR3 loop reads CASSLALTGEVNTDTQYF. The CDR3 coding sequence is TGTGCCAGCAGTTTAGCCCTGACAGGGGAGGTTAACACAGATACGCAGTATTTT.

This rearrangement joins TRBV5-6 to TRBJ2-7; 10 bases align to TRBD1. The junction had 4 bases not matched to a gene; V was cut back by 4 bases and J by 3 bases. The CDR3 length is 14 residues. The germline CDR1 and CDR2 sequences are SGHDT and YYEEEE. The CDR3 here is CASSKDRGGYEQYF. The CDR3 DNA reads TGTGCCAGCAGCAAGGACAGGGGGGGCTACGAGCAGTACTTC.

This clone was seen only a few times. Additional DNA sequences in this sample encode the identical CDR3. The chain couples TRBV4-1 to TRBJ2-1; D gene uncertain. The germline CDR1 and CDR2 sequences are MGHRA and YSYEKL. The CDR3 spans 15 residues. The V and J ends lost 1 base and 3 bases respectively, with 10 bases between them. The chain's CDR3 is CASSQADRNYNEQFF. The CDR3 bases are TGCGCCAGCAGCCAAGCGGACCGGAACTACAATGAGCAGTTCTTC.

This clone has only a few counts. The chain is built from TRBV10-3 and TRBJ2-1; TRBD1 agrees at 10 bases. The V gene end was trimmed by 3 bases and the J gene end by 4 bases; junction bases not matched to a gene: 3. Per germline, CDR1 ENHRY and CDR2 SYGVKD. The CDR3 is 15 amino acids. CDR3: CAISDGTGVYNEQFF. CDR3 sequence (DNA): TGTGCCATCAGTGACGGGACAGGGGTATACAATGAGCAGTTCTTC.